The clone carrying this T cell receptor (beta chain) appeared a few times. Expressed TCRB transcripts were sequenced after all isolated RNA was converted to cDNA. Clones were read by immunoSEQ multiplex PCR, and TCRdb kept only the in-frame ones, dropping some. Of hundreds of thousands of clones listed, 15% to 18% were seen once; the top ten hold roughly 0.098%. The sample comes from a study of beta chain features in type 1 diabetes. The TCR originated in a man aged 18 to 35 in good health. The sample was naive CD4+ T cells from blood.

CDR3 DNA sequence: TGCAGTGCTTTAGTCGGCAATGAGCAGTTCTTC. It is translated as CSALVGNEQFF. V gene TRBV20-1 combines with J gene TRBJ2-1; no firm D call. The V and J ends lost 5 bases and 6 bases respectively, with 8 bases between them. The CDR3 extends over 11 amino acids. Germline V gene data show CDR1 as DFQATT and CDR2 as SNEGSKA (reference sequence).